Described below is a single T cell receptor (beta chain) sequence and its context. The table lists this clonotype with a few counts. Its antigen is unknown. Nothing much larger sits one base from this clone, and base qualities are not available. The data belong to a study of vaccination and CD4 T cells after COVID-19 (dated by TCRdb to between 2021 and 2024). Notes on the research overall: Convalescent patients had a positive SARS-CoV-2 result on nasal swab PCR, and of these patients, several had mild disease and one had severe disease. The convalescent cohort comprised six males and four females, including two Hispanic individuals, seven Caucasians, two Asians and one multiracial person. Each participant got two doses of either the Pfizer-BioNTech BNT162b2 vaccine (n=8) or the Moderna mRNA-1273 vaccine (n=2). Post-COVID blood samples were collected from convalescent patients a median of roughly 100 days after diagnosis, with a range of roughly 30 to 161 days. Post-vaccine blood samples were obtained a median of about 70 days after the second vaccine dose, with a range of roughly 12 to 250 days. Culture stimuli were overlapping spike peptide pools from SARS-CoV-2 and from the common cold coronaviruses HCoV-NL63, HCoV-OC43 and HCoV-229E. In control cultures, a CEFX viral epitope pool was used as positive control, an HIV-1 Nef peptide pool was used as negative control, or no peptide was added. In around nine COVID-19 convalescent patients and a few infection-naive healthy vaccine recipients, the spike-specific CD4+ TCR repertoire before mRNA vaccination was compared with the repertoire after mRNA vaccination. The study at large found these results: In convalescent patients, nearly all vaccine-specific clones (304 of 307) were found to be mono-reactive for SARS-CoV-2 spike rather than cross-reactive with common cold coronaviruses. The median number of SARS-CoV-2-reactive clonotypes rose from 20 to 25 after infection to 38 after vaccination, but the change was not significant. Only a relatively small number of convalescent patients were included in the study, and early timepoints following natural infection were not analyzed. In convalescent patients, a median around 84% of post-vaccine SARS-CoV-2-reactive clones were detected only after vaccination, and vaccine-specific priming was suggested by this finding.

From cysteine to phenylalanine, the CDR3 is 15 amino acids long. Only CDR3 DNA is held: 45 bases, read in frame from base 1. Relative to germline, V is missing 5 bases and J is missing 0 bases, with 5 bases of the junction outside any gene match. CDR1 LNHDA and CDR2 SQIVND were looked up in the germline V gene (reference sequence). According to the study, the label for this sample's treatment or condition signals: roughly 10-day PBMC culture with coronavirus spike peptide pools or control peptides (ViraFEST assay). The study used the ViraFEST assay, which expanded antigen-specific T cells with peptide pools and then identified expanded clonotypes by TCR sequencing. Positive SARS-CoV-2 PCR tests in the convalescent patients dated from March to December 2020, before Alpha, Beta and Delta variants emerged in the United States. Each well held 1.5 million to 2.5 million PBMCs cultured with roughly 9.2 ug/ml peptide pools in IMDM containing 5% human AB serum and roughly 10 IU/ml IL-2. Half of the culture medium was replaced with fresh IL-2-containing medium on days 3 and 7. After roughly 9 days of culture, CD4+ T cells were isolated by negative selection with the EasySep CD4+ T cell isolation kit. Ficoll-Paque Plus gradient centrifugation was used to isolate PBMCs from whole blood, and the isolated PBMCs were then either used fresh or cryopreserved at -140C. Triplicate wells were generally used for each culture condition.

The library was prepared using PCR. At the Johns Hopkins FTIC core, DNA from the cultured CD4+ T cells underwent TCR sequencing with the Oncomine TCR Beta short-read assay. Genomic DNA was extracted from the cultured CD4+ T cells with the QIAamp micro DNA kit. Oncomine TCR Beta libraries made from cultured CD4+ T cells were pooled using unique dual indexes and sequenced on an Illumina iSeq 100. Regarding the original processing steps: Non-productive sequences were filtered out, and CDR3s that did not start with C, did not end with F or W, or were shorter than 7 amino acids were discarded. Antigen-specific clonotypes were identified using the MANAFEST web application through comparison of peptide-stimulated wells with reference and other culture wells. For a clone to be called positive, the clone needed an FDR below 0.05, an odds ratio above 5, and a productive frequency above 0.1% in at least two of three replicate wells. Clonotypes that were significantly expanded in both SARS-CoV-2 spike wells and at least one common cold coronavirus spike condition were defined as cross-reactive. CDR3 homology was assessed with Levenshtein distances (stringdist) and unrooted phylogenetic trees (ape) in R version 3.6.1. Using fastp at Q25 and MiXCR, TCRdb reprocessed the public reads and kept productive beta chains. For every CDR3 protein sequence, its rows merge into one entry that carries the most common genes and DNA. TCRdb, not the authors, supplied the V and J calls. Counted in this sample were 15,000 to 20,000 distinct CDR3 sequences; 45% to 50% of them appeared once. Of the sample, around 3.6% falls within the top ten clones.

This clonotype was sampled from a human donor who had recovered from COVID-19. The sample taken for sequencing was CD4+ T cells from blood, cultured in vitro. The sequence joins TRBV19 to TRBJ1-1; 8 junctional bases match TRBD1. The CDR3 reads as follows: CASSSQGGLNTEAFF. At the DNA level, the sequence is TGTGCCAGTAGTTCACAGGGGGGATTGAACACTGAAGCTTTCTTT. Reference TRBV19 and TRBJ1-1 proteins supply the regions before and after the CDR3; the full variable domain is: DGGITQSPKYLFRKEGQNVTLSCEQNLNHDAMYWYRQDPGQGLRLIYYSQIVNDFQKGDIAEGYSVSREKKESFPLTVTSAQKNPTAFYLCASSSQGGLNTEAFFGQGTRLTVV.